Here is one TCR beta chain with its context. Germline CDR1 reads SEHNR; CDR2 reads FQNEAQ (reference sequence). There are 18 residues in the CDR3. The V segment lost 5 bases and the J segment 8 bases; nucleotides outside the gene matches: 18. The data belong to a study of glioma-infiltrating T cells after dendritic cell vaccination. Indicated time point: after dendritic cell vaccination, including at tumor progression/relapse. Isocitrate dehydrogenase mutation was absent in all glioblastoma patients. PBMC were collected before vaccination, two weeks after the third vaccination, and at progression. The primer mix had 60 V beta and 13 J beta primers. Here immunoSEQ multiplex PCR was the method, and the copy in TCRdb shows in-frame clones only, minus some. The table lists 55,000 to 75,000 clones, approximately 80% of them singletons, with about a sixth in the top ten.

The sequencing used blood, collected after dendritic cell vaccination. The clonotype originates from a human donor with glioblastoma. The V gene is TRBV7-9, the J gene TRBJ1-4; 9 bases are shared with TRBD1. CDR3 DNA: TGTGCCAGCAGCACCCGGACAGGGGCTCGCCGACTGGTGGAAAAACTGTTTTTT. It specifies CASSTRTGARRLVEKLFF. The complete variable domain, with remaining parts taken from reference TRBV7-9 and TRBJ1-4, reads DTGVSQNPRHKITKRGQNVTFRCDPISEHNRLYWYRQTLGQGPEFLTYFQNEAQLEKSRLLSDRFSAERPKGSFSTLEIQRTEQGDSAMYLCASSTRTGARRLVEKLFFGSGTQLSVL.